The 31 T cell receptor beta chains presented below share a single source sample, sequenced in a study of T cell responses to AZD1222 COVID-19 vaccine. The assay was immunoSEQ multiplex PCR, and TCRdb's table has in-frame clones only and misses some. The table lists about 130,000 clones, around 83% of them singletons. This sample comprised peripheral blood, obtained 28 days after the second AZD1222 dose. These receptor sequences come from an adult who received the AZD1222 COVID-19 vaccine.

The CDR3 region has the DNA TGTGCCAGCAGCTTGGTGGGCAGGTCCTACGAGCAGTACTTC. This sequence encodes CASSLVGRSYEQYF. The genes are TRBV5-6 and TRBJ2-7; no firm D call. Germline CDR1 and CDR2: SGHDT and YYEEEE. The CDR3 runs 14 residues. The V end lost 0 bases, the J end lost 1 base, and 8 bases lay between the germline ends.

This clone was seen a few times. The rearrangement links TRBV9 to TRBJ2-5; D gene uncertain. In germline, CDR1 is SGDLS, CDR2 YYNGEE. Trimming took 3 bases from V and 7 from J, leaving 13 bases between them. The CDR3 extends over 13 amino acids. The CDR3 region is CASSGPLVATQYF. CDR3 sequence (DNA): TGTGCCAGCAGCGGGCCCTTAGTTGCGACCCAGTACTTC.

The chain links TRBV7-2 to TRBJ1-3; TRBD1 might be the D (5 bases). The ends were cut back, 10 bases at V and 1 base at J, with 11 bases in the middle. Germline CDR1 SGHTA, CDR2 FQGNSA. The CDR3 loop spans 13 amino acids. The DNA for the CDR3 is TGTGCCACCCAACCAGGGTCTGGAAACACCATATATTTT. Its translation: CATQPGSGNTIYF.

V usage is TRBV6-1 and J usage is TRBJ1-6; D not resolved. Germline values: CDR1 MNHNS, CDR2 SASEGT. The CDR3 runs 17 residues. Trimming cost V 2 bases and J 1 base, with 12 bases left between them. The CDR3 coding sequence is TGTGCCAGCAGTGAATCCCGGACGCGGTCCTATAATTCACCCCTCCACTTT. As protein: CASSESRTRSYNSPLHF.

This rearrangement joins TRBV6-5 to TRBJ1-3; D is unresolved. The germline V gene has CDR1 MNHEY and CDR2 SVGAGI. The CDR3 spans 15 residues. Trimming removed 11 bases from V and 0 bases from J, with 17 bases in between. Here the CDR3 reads CASMVRHLSGNTIYF. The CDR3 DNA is TGTGCCTCAATGGTCAGGCACCTCTCTGGAAACACCATATATTTT.

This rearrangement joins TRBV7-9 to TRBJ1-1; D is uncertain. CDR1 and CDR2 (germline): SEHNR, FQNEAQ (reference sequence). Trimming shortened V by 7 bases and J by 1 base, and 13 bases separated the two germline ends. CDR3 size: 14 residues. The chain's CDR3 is CASTHFQENTEAFF. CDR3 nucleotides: TGTGCCAGCACCCATTTTCAGGAGAACACTGAAGCTTTCTTT.

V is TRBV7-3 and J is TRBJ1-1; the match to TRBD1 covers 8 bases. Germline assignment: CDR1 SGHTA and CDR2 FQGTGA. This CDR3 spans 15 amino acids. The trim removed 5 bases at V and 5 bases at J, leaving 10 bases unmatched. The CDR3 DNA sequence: TGTGCCAGCAGCCTAAGACAGGGGTGGGAGACTGAAGCTTTCTTT. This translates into CASSLRQGWETEAFF.

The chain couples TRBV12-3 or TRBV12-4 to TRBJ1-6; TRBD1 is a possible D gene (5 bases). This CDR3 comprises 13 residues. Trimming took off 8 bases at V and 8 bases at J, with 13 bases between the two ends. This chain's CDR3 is CASQSTEHSPLHF. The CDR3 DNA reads TGTGCCAGCCAGTCGACAGAGCATTCACCCCTCCACTTT.

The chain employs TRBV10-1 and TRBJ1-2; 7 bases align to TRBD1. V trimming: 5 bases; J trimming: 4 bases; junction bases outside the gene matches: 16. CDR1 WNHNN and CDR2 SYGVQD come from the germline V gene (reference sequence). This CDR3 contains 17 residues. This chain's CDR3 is CASSPTGVERDGYGYTF. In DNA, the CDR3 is TGCGCCAGCAGTCCCACAGGGGTGGAAAGAGACGGCTATGGCTACACCTTC.

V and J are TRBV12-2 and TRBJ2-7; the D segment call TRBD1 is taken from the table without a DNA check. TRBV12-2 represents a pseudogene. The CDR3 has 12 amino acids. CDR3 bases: TGTGCAAGTCGCTTAGGGGCCGACGAGCAGTACTTC. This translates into CASRLGADEQYF.

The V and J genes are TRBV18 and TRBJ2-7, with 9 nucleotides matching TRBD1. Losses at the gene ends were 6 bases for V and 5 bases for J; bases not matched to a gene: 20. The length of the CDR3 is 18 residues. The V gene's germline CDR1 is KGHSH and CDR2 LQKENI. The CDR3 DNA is TGTGCCAGCTCCATCCAGAGGACAGGGGAAAGTTTTTTGGACGAGCAGTACTTC. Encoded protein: CASSIQRTGESFLDEQYF.

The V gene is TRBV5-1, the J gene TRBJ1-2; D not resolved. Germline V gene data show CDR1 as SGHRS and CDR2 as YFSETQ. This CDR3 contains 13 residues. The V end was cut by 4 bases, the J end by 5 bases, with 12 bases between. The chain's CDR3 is CASSLNEGYGYTF. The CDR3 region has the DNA TGCGCCAGCAGCCTGAACGAAGGGTATGGCTACACCTTC. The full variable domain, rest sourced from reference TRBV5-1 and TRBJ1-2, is KAGVTQTPRYLIKTRGQQVTLSCSPISGHRSVSWYQQTPGQGLQFLFEYFSETQRNKGNFPGRFSGRQFSNSRSEMNVSTLELGDSALYLCASSLNEGYGYTFGSGTRLTVV.

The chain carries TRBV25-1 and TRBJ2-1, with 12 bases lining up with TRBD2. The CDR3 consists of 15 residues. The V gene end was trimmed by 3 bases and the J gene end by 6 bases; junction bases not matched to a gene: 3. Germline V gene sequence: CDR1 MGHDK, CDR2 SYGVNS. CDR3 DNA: TGTGCCAGCAGTGAGGAACTAGCGGGGGGCAATGAGCAGTTCTTC. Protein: CASSEELAGGNEQFF.

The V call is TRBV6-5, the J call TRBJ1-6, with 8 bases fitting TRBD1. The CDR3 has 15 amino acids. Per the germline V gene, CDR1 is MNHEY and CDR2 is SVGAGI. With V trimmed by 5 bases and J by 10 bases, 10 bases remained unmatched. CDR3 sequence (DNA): TGTGCCAGCAGTACCCCCGGGACAGGATTATCACCCCTCCACTTT. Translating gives CASSTPGTGLSPLHF.

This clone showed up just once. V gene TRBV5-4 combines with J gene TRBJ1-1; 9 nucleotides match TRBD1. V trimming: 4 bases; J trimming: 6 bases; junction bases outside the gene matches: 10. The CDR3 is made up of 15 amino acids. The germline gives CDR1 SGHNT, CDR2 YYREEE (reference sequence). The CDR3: CASSGSGTGTSEAFF. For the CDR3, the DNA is TGTGCCAGCAGCGGATCCGGGACAGGGACCTCTGAAGCTTTCTTT.

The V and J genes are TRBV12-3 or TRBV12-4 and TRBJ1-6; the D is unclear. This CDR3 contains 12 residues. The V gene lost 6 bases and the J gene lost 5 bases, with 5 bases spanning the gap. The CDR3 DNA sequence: TGTGCCAGCAGAATGGATAATTCACCCCTCCACTTT. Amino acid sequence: CASRMDNSPLHF.

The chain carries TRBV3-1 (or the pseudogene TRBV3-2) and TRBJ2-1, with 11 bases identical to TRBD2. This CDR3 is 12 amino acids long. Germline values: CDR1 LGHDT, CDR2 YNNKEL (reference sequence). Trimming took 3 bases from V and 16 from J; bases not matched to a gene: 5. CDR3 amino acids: CASSHKLAGDFF. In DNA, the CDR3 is TGTGCCAGCAGCCATAAACTAGCGGGGGATTTCTTC.

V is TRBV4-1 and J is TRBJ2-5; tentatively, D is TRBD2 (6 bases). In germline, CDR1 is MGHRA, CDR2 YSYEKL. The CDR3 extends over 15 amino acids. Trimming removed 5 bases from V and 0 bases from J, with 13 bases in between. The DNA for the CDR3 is TGCGCCAGCAGCAAAAGTAGACTAGACCAAGAGACCCAGTACTTC. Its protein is CASSKSRLDQETQYF.

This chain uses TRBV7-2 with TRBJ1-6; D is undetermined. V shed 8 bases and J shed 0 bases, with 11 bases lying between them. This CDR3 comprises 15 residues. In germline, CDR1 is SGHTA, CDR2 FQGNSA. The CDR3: CASEGGSSYNSPLHF. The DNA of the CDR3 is TGTGCCAGCGAGGGAGGGAGCTCCTATAATTCACCCCTCCACTTT.

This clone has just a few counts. CDR3 amino acids: CASSDGQVNTEAFF. For the CDR3, the DNA is TGTGCCAGCAGCGACGGCCAGGTGAACACTGAAGCTTTCTTT. V usage is TRBV6-2 or TRBV6-3 and J usage is TRBJ1-1; D call uncertain. The germline CDR1 and CDR2 sequences are MNHEY and SVGEGT. The CDR3 is made up of 14 amino acids. The V end was cut by 6 bases, the J end by 0 bases, with 11 bases between.

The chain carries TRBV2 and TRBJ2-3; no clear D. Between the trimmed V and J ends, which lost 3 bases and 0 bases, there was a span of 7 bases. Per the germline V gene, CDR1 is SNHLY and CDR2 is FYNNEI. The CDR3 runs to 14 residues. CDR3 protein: CASSELTSTDTQYF. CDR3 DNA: TGTGCCAGCAGTGAGCTTACTAGCACAGATACGCAGTATTTT.

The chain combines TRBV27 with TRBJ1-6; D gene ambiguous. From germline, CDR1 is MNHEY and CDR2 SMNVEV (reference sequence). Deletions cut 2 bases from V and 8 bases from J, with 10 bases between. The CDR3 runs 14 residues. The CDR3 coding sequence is TGTGCCAGCAGTTTACGGGGTAATTATTCACCCCTCCACTTT. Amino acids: CASSLRGNYSPLHF.

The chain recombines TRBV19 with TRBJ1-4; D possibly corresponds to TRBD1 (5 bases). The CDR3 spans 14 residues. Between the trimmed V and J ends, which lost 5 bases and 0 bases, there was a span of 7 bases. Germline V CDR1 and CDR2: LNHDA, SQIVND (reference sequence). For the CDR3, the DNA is TGTGCCAGTAGTGTGACAGCAACTAATGAAAAACTGTTTTTT. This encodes CASSVTATNEKLFF.

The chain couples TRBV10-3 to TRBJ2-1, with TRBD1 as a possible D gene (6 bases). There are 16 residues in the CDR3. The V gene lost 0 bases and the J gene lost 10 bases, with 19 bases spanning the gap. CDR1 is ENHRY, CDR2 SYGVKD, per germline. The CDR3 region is CAISESLQGWRWEQFF. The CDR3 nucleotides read TGTGCCATCAGTGAGTCCCTACAGGGATGGCGTTGGGAGCAGTTCTTC.

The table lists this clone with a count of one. The CDR3 protein is CAWSLVGDTQYF. The CDR3 DNA sequence: TGTGCCTGGAGTCTCGTGGGGGATACGCAGTATTTT. The chain is built from TRBV30 and TRBJ2-3; D not certain. The V and J ends lost 2 bases and 6 bases respectively, with 9 bases between them. The CDR3 runs to 12 residues. Germline V CDR1 and CDR2: GTSNPN, SVGIG (reference sequence).

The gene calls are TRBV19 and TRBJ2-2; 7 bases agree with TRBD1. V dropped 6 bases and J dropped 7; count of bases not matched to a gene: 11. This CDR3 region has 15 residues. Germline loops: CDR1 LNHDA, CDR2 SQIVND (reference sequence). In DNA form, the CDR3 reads TGTGCCAGTAGGCACCGGGACAGAGTACACGGGGAGCTGTTTTTT. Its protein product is CASRHRDRVHGELFF.

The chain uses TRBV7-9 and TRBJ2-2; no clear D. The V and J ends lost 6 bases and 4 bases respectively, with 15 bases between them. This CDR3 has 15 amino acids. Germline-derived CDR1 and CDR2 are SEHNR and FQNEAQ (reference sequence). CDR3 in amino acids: CASRPRVYGTGELFF. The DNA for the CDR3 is TGTGCCAGCAGGCCGAGAGTGTACGGCACCGGGGAGCTGTTTTTT.

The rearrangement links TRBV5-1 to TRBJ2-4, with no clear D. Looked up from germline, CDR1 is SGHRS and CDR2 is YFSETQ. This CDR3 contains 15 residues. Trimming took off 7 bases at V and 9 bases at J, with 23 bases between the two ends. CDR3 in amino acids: CASSSTEGRAAIQYF. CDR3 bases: TGCGCCAGCTCCTCTACCGAAGGTAGGGCAGCCATTCAGTACTTC.

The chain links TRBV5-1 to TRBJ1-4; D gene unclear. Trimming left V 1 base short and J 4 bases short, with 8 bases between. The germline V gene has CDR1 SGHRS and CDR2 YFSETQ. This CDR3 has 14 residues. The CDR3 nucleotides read TGCGCCAGCAGCTTGATGGGGAGTAATGAAAAACTGTTTTTT. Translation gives CASSLMGSNEKLFF.

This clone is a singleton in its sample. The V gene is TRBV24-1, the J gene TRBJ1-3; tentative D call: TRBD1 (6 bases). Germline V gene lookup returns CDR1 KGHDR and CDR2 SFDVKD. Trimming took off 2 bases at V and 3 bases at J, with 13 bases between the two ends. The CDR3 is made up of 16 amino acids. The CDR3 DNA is TGTGCCACCAGTGATTGGGAACAGGGAGGTGGAAACACCATATATTTT. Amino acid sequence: CATSDWEQGGGNTIYF.

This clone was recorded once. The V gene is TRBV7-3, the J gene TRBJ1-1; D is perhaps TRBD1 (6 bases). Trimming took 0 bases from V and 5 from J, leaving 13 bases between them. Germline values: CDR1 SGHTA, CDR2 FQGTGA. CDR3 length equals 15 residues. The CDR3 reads CASSLTAGVGTEAFF. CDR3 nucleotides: TGTGCCAGCAGCTTAACAGCAGGGGTAGGGACTGAAGCTTTCTTT.